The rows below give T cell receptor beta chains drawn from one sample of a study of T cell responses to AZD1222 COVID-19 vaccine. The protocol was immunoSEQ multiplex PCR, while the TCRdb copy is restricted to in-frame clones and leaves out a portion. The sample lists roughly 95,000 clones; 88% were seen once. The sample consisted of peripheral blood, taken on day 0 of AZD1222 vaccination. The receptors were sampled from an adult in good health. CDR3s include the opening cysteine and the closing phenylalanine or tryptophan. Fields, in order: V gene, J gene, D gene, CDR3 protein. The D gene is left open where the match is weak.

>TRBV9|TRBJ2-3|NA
CASSVPSSDTQYF
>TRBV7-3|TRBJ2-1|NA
CASSLFPRLSGQYNEQFF
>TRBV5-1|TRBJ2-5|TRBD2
CASSWQTSWQETQYF
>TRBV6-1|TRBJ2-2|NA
CASSDRDTGELFF
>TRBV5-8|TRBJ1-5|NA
CASSPRLEWPQHF
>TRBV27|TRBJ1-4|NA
CASAFASQGEKLFF
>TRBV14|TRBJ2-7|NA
CASSQGMPNSYEQYF
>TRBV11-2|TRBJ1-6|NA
CASSLGGLQNSPLHF
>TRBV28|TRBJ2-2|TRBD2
CASSGHSGSPNTGELFF
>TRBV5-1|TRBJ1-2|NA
CASSLYPQGTDYGYTF
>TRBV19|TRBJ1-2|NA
CASSVSGTTRGGYTF
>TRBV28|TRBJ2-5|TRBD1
CASRQPGQGRLETQYF
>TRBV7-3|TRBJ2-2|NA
CASSPGIARDTGELFF
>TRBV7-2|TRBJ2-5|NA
CASGHRTPGPETQYF
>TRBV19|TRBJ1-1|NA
CASSMRGENTEAFF
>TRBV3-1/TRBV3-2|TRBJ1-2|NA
CASRPLRSSGYTF
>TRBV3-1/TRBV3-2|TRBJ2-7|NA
CASSRLWGDTAYEQYF
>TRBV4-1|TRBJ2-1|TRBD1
CASSHRTGEAYNEQFF
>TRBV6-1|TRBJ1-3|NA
CASSEQGSGNTIYF
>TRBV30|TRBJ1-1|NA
CAWRQVDMNTEAFF
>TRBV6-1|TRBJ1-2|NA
CASSEAGFGYGYTF
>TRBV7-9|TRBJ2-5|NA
CASSRRGGEETQYF
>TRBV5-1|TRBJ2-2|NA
CASSLVAGTGELFF
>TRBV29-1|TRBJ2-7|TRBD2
CSTKREYEQYF
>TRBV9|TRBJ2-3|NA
CASSFYYGWTDTQYF
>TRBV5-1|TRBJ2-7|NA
CASSLNSYEQYF
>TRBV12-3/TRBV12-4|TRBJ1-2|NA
CASSFGPWGYTF
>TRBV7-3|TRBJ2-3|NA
CASSLLITDTQYF
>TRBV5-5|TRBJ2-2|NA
CASSGLSGPKTGELFF
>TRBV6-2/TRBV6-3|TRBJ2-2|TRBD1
CASSYIGTATGELFF